A selection of T cell receptor beta chains follows, all from one sample in a study of Graves' ophthalmopathy and Graves' hyperthyroidism. MiXCR, applied by TCRdb to the multiplex PCR reads, yields one record per CDR3 protein. The table lists about 48,000 distinct CDR3 sequences, about 50% of them singletons. The sequencing sample was made of peripheral blood. These receptors originate from an adult man with Graves' ophthalmopathy. CDR3s include the opening cysteine and the closing phenylalanine or tryptophan. The D gene is left open where the match is weak. The listing skips clone size in some rows; elsewhere it reads once, few, many or a size class.

CASSRLMGDRGHYGYTF,TGTGCCAGCAGCCGTCTTATGGGGGACAGGGGACACTATGGCTACACCTTC,TRBD1,17,TRBJ1-2,many,TRBV4-2
CASSLGHYGYTF,TGCGCCAGCAGCTTGGGACACTATGGCTACACCTTC,.,12,TRBJ1-2,many,TRBV5-1
CATRGGGEKLFF,TGTGCCACACGAGGGGGAGGGGAAAAACTGTTTTTT,.,12,TRBJ1-4,.,TRBV25-1
CASSLLVVGNTEAFF,TGTGCCAGCAGCTTATTAGTTGTCGGGAACACTGAAGCTTTCTTT,.,15,TRBJ1-1,.,TRBV7-2
CASSLLTGQNQPQHF,TGTGCCAGCAGTCTTTTGACAGGGCAGAATCAGCCCCAGCATTTT,TRBD1,15,TRBJ1-5,once,TRBV6-5
CASSTLRGAAGNTF,TGTGCCAGCAGCACCCTCAGGGGGGCCGCTGGAAACACCTTC,TRBD1,14,TRBJ1-2,.,TRBV7-2
CASSLGVQEEQFF,TGTGCCAGCAGCTTAGGCGTCCAGGAGGAGCAGTTCTTC,.,13,TRBJ2-1,many,TRBV13
CASSAPGGNQPQHF,TGTGCCAGCAGTGCGCCGGGGGGCAATCAGCCCCAGCATTTT,.,14,TRBJ1-5,many,TRBV2
CASSEGVDTQYF,TGTGCCAGCAGCGAGGGGGTAGATACGCAGTATTTT,.,12,TRBJ2-3,.,TRBV7-9
CASSSEFNQPQHF,TGCGCCAGCAGCTCGGAGTTCAATCAGCCCCAGCACTTT,.,13,TRBJ1-5,.,TRBV5-1
CASSAGRIYGYTF,TGTGCCAGCAGCGCCGGACGGATCTATGGCTACACCTTC,.,13,TRBJ1-2,.,TRBV11-2
CASSGGLAGMPLYEQYF,TGTGCCAGCAGCGGGGGACTAGCGGGAATGCCCCTCTACGAGCAGTACTTC,TRBD2,17,TRBJ2-7,.,TRBV9
CASSFTSGTPSGRLF,TGTGCCAGCAGCTTTACTAGCGGAACACCGTCGGGACGCCTCTTC,TRBD2,15,TRBJ2-1,many,TRBV7-2
CASSQDQGLLAKNIQYF,TGCGCCAGCAGCCAAGATCAAGGTCTTCTAGCCAAAAACATTCAGTACTTC,.,17,TRBJ2-4,.,TRBV4-1
CSAPGLAENTGELFF,TGCAGTGCCCCGGGACTAGCGGAGAACACCGGGGAGCTGTTTTTT,TRBD2,15,TRBJ2-2,many,TRBV20-1
CASSYTRKKREIAETQYF,TGTGCCAGCAGTTACACCAGAAAAAAACGGGAGATCGCGGAGACCCAGTACTTC,.,18,TRBJ2-5,.,TRBV7-8
CATSRDSLADEQFF,TGTGCCACCAGCAGAGATAGCCTAGCTGATGAGCAGTTCTTC,.,14,TRBJ2-1,.,TRBV15
CSARVNTGELFF,TGCAGTGCTAGGGTGAACACCGGGGAGCTGTTTTTT,.,12,TRBJ2-2,many,TRBV20-1
CASSIGDSPGSPLHF,TGTGCCAGCAGTATCGGAGACAGTCCTGGATCACCCCTCCACTTT,.,15,TRBJ1-6,.,TRBV9
CSARDPTGYTEAFF,TGCAGTGCTAGAGATCCTACAGGGTACACTGAAGCTTTCTTT,.,14,TRBJ1-1,many,TRBV20-1
CASSRTTSSGNTIYF,TGTGCCAGCAGTCGCACAACCAGCTCTGGAAACACCATATATTTT,.,15,TRBJ1-3,.,TRBV3-1
CASSQEGLAVYNEQFF,TGCGCCAGCAGCCAAGAGGGACTAGCGGTATACAATGAGCAGTTCTTC,TRBD2,16,TRBJ2-1,many,TRBV4-1
CASSETGARGIEAFF,TGTGCCAGCAGCGAGACAGGGGCGAGGGGTATTGAAGCTTTCTTT,TRBD1,15,TRBJ1-1,many,TRBV12-3/TRBV12-4
CSAPHPQRLDTQYF,TGCAGTGCCCCTCATCCACAGCGATTGGATACGCAGTATTTT,.,14,TRBJ2-3,.,TRBV20-1
CASSSPYTEAFF,TGTGCCAGCAGCTCTCCTTACACTGAAGCTTTCTTT,.,12,TRBJ1-1,few,TRBV11-2
CASSSGRKVTDTQYF,TGTGCCAGCTCTAGCGGGAGGAAAGTCACAGATACGCAGTATTTT,TRBD2,15,TRBJ2-3,.,TRBV6-1
CSASRSGGEGYGYTF,TGCAGTGCTAGCAGGTCTGGAGGGGAGGGCTATGGCTACACCTTC,.,15,TRBJ1-2,.,TRBV20-1
CATSRDQSGTEAFF,TGTGCCACCAGCAGAGATCAGTCCGGGACTGAAGCTTTCTTT,.,14,TRBJ1-1,.,TRBV15
CASSLDGPDTQYF,TGTGCCAGCAGCTTAGATGGACCAGATACGCAGTATTTT,.,13,TRBJ2-3,.,TRBV7-9
CSAIRTGTGQNIQYF,TGCAGTGCTATTCGAACTGGGACAGGGCAAAACATTCAGTACTTC,TRBD1,15,TRBJ2-4,once,TRBV20-1
CASSRTPGTDTQYF,TGTGCCAGCAGCCGGACTCCAGGCACAGATACGCAGTATTTT,.,14,TRBJ2-3,.,TRBV11-2
CASGRTSGGQETQYF,TGTGCCAGCGGTCGGACTAGCGGGGGGCAAGAGACCCAGTACTTC,TRBD2,15,TRBJ2-5,.,TRBV2
CAITSAGGNNEQFF,TGTGCCATCACAAGCGCAGGGGGTAACAATGAGCAGTTCTTC,TRBD1,14,TRBJ2-1,few,TRBV10-3
CASSLVASGGPETQYF,TGTGCTAGCAGCTTAGTGGCTAGCGGGGGGCCGGAGACCCAGTACTTC,TRBD2,16,TRBJ2-5,.,TRBV7-7
CSATTFPDTQYF,TGCAGTGCTACAACCTTCCCCGATACGCAGTATTTT,.,12,TRBJ2-3,many,TRBV20-1
CAWKEASGSRETQYF,TGTGCCTGGAAAGAGGCTAGCGGGAGTCGGGAGACCCAGTACTTC,TRBD2,15,TRBJ2-5,many,TRBV30
CASSGGYGVF,TGTGCCAGCAGCGGGGGATACGGGGTCTTC,.,10,TRBJ2-7,.,TRBV9
CASSRGGNFNQPQHF,TGTGCCAGCAGCCGGGGAGGGAACTTCAATCAGCCCCAGCATTTT,.,15,TRBJ1-5,.,TRBV6-5
CSAELEGGAYNSPLHF,TGCAGTGCTGAGTTGGAGGGGGGCGCCTATAATTCACCCCTCCACTTT,.,16,TRBJ1-6,.,TRBV20-1
CASSTGTSGTDTQYF,TGCGCCAGCAGCACCGGGACTAGCGGGACAGATACGCAGTATTTT,TRBD2,15,TRBJ2-3,.,TRBV5-1
CSVDAYQETQYF,TGCAGCGTTGACGCGTACCAAGAGACCCAGTACTTC,.,12,TRBJ2-5,many,TRBV29-1
CSADDRGKDSNQPQHF,TGCAGTGCTGATGACAGGGGGAAGGATAGCAATCAGCCCCAGCATTTT,TRBD1,16,TRBJ1-5,.,TRBV20-1
CASRRDSFYGYTF,TGTGCCAGTAGACGGGACAGTTTCTATGGCTACACCTTC,TRBD1,13,TRBJ1-2,.,TRBV19
CAISGQGAKEAFF,TGTGCCATCAGTGGACAGGGGGCGAAGGAAGCTTTCTTT,TRBD1,13,TRBJ1-1,.,TRBV10-3
CASSQAYGGLHSYEQYF,TGTGCCAGCAGCCAGGCCTACGGGGGGCTCCACTCCTACGAGCAGTACTTC,.,17,TRBJ2-7,.,TRBV5-8
CAWGLAGAPDTQYF,TGTGCCTGGGGACTAGCGGGAGCTCCAGATACGCAGTATTTT,TRBD2,14,TRBJ2-3,.,TRBV30
CSADREDQPQHF,TGCAGTGCGGACAGGGAGGATCAGCCCCAGCATTTT,TRBD1,12,TRBJ1-5,few,TRBV20-1
CSARDPPGGDSPPHF,TGCAGTGCTAGAGATCCCCCGGGGGGGGATTCACCCCCCCACTTC,.,15,TRBJ1-6,.,TRBV20-1
CASSPRPLHF,TGTGCCAGCAGCCCCCGACCCCTCCACTTT,.,10,TRBJ1-6,.,TRBV7-4
CSASKRETSTDTQYF,TGCAGTGCTTCGAAGCGGGAGACAAGCACAGATACGCAGTATTTT,TRBD2,15,TRBJ2-3,.,TRBV20-1
CASSYKGFSNQPQHF,TGTGCCAGCAGTTATAAGGGATTTAGCAATCAGCCCCAGCATTTT,.,15,TRBJ1-5,many,TRBV6-9
CVSSLGVGGDTDTQYF,TGTGTCAGCAGCTTGGGGGTCGGAGGAGACACAGATACGCAGTATTTT,.,16,TRBJ2-3,many,TRBV5-4
CASNEQGGPYEQYF,TGTGCCAGCAACGAGCAGGGCGGACCCTACGAGCAGTACTTC,.,14,TRBJ2-7,.,TRBV7-2
CASPWGGRIDTQFF,TGCGCCAGCCCTTGGGGCGGGAGGATAGATACGCAGTTCTTC,TRBD2,14,TRBJ2-1,.,TRBV5-1
CASSLTDNTGELFF,TGCGCCAGCAGCTTGACTGATAACACCGGGGAGCTGTTTTTT,.,14,TRBJ2-2,.,TRBV5-1
CATSRESGYVNNEQFF,TGTGCCACCAGCAGAGAGTCGGGTTACGTCAACAATGAGCAGTTCTTC,.,16,TRBJ2-1,.,TRBV15
CASSPLGPNEKLFF,TGTGCCAGTAGTCCCCTAGGGCCTAATGAAAAACTGTTTTTT,.,14,TRBJ1-4,.,TRBV19
CASSDDTDTQYF,TGCGCCAGCAGTGATGATACAGATACGCAGTATTTT,.,12,TRBJ2-3,.,TRBV10-1
CASFPGGRGANVLTF,TGCGCCAGCTTCCCAGGGGGAAGGGGGGCCAACGTCCTGACTTTC,TRBD1,15,TRBJ2-6,many,TRBV5-1